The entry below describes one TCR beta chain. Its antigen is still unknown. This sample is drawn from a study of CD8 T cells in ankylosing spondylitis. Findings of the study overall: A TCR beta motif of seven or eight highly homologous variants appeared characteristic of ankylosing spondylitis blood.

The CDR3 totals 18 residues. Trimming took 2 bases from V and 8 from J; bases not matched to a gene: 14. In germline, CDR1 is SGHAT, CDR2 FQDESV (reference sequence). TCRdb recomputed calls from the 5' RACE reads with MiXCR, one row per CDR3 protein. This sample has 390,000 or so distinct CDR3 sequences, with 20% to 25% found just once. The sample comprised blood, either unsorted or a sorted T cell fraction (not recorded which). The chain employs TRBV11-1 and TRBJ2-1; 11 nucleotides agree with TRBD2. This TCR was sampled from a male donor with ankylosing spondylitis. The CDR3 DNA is TGTGCCAGCAGCTTATGGAAGTCTACTAGCGGGAGTTGGCATGAGCAGTTCTTC. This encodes CASSLWKSTSGSWHEQFF.